The 5 T cell receptor beta chains below all came from one sample that was sequenced in a study of blood T cells in healthy people across ages. Next came a second PCR, run for about 6 to 12 cycles, which used a sample-barcoded 5' primer along with a J-beta primer mix. TCRdb called the 5' RACE reads again in MiXCR, with one record for every CDR3 protein. This table holds over 1,200,000 distinct CDR3 sequences, approximately 59% found once. What was sequenced was blood. The receptors come from a man between 18 and 35 years old in good health.

In its sample, this clonotype was seen a few times. The gene calls are TRBV5-8 and TRBJ2-1; D is undetermined. This CDR3 region has 13 residues. The germline gives CDR1 SGHTS, CDR2 YDEGEE. V lost 0 bases and J lost 10, with 11 bases in between. The CDR3, as DNA: TGTGCCAGCAGCTTGGTTATCCCCGCCGAGCAGTTCTTC. It encodes CASSLVIPAEQFF. Combining the CDR3 with reference TRBV5-8 and TRBJ2-1 gives the whole variable domain EAGVTQSPTHLIKTRGQQATLRCSPISGHTSVYWYQQALGLGLQFLLWYDEGEERNRGNFPPRFSGRQFPNYSSELNVNALELEDSALYLCASSLVIPAEQFFGPGTRLTVL.

This clonotype showed up just once. The rearrangement joins TRBV6-2 or TRBV6-3 to TRBJ2-1, with 7 bases identical to TRBD2. CDR1 is MNHEY, CDR2 SVGEGT, per germline. The V gene end was trimmed by 8 bases and the J gene end by 4 bases; junction bases not matched to a gene: 5. The CDR3 runs to 13 residues. The CDR3 DNA follows: TGTGCCAGCGGGGGGGGACCTTACAATGAGCAGTTCTTC. This sequence encodes CASGGGPYNEQFF.

The chain uses TRBV10-3 and TRBJ2-1, with D possibly matching TRBD2 (5 bases). Trimming stripped 4 bases from V and 0 bases from J, with 7 bases between. CDR3 length: 14 amino acids. Germline loops: CDR1 ENHRY, CDR2 SYGVKD. The DNA of the CDR3 is TGTGCCATCAGTGTTGGGAGCTCCTACAATGAGCAGTTCTTC. It specifies CAISVGSSYNEQFF.

The chain couples TRBV20-1 to TRBJ2-5; 7 nucleotides align to TRBD2. Losses at the gene ends were 6 bases for V and 3 bases for J; bases not matched to a gene: 13. This CDR3 contains 15 residues. Germline V gene sequence: CDR1 DFQATT, CDR2 SNEGSKA (reference sequence). CDR3 bases: TGCAGTGCATTAAACGGGAGGAGACCCGAAGAGACCCAGTACTTC. Translated: CSALNGRRPEETQYF.

The CDR3 loop reads CASSPWDRENQPQHF. The CDR3 DNA sequence: TGTGCCAGCAGCCCCTGGGACAGGGAGAATCAGCCCCAGCATTTT. This sequence joins TRBV7-6 and TRBJ1-5; TRBD1 matches at 9 bases. V dropped 5 bases and J dropped 4; count of bases not matched to a gene: 6. CDR3 size: 15 residues. CDR1 and CDR2 from the germline V gene are SGHVS and FNYEAQ. Full variable domain (outside the CDR3, taken from reference TRBV7-6 and TRBJ1-5): GAGVSQSPRYKVTKRGQDVALRCDPISGHVSLYWYRQALGQGPEFLTYFNYEAQQDKSGLPNDRFSAERPEGSISTLTIQRTEQRDSAMYRCASSPWDRENQPQHFGDGTRLSIL.